A single sample gave rise to the 25 T cell receptor beta chains below, sequenced in a study of T-cell memory formation after mild COVID-19. One entry per CDR3 protein, called by TCRdb with MiXCR from the 5' RACE reads. The sample has about 170,000 distinct CDR3 sequences, 13% seen once. Material: PBMCs or a T cell subset sorted from them (not recorded which). The receptors were gathered from a man in his late teens or twenties who had mild COVID-19 (a few samples of this study predate the infection). Cell type and time point are not known.

The V gene is TRBV19, the J gene TRBJ2-2; either TRBD1 or TRBD2 may supply D (6 bases each). The V end lost 7 bases, the J end lost 0 bases, and 12 bases lay between the germline ends. There are 15 residues in the CDR3. The germline gives CDR1 LNHDA, CDR2 SQIVND (reference sequence). DNA for the CDR3: TGTGCCAGTATGTCCGGGGGCCCGAACACCGGGGAGCTGTTTTTT. This sequence encodes CASMSGGPNTGELFF.

This chain links TRBV9 with TRBJ2-5; tentatively, D is TRBD1 (6 bases). Germline CDR1 is SGDLS and CDR2 is YYNGEE. Trimming stripped 3 bases from V and 4 bases from J, with 16 bases between. CDR3 length: 15 residues. CDR3 amino acids: CASSAPGVRGETQYF. Written as DNA, the CDR3 is TGTGCCAGCAGCGCCCCAGGGGTTAGGGGAGAGACCCAGTACTTC.

V gene TRBV15 combines with J gene TRBJ1-2; no reliable D call. The V gene lost 1 base and the J gene lost 7 bases, with 16 bases spanning the gap. The germline CDR1 and CDR2 sequences are LNHNV and YYDKDF (reference sequence). The CDR3 consists of 15 residues. DNA for the CDR3: TGTGCCACCAGCAGAGCGGCGAACGGGCTCGGTGGCTACACCTTC. Residues: CATSRAANGLGGYTF.

In DNA form, the CDR3 reads TGCGCCAGCAGCTATGACAGAGACTATGGCTACACCTTC. It specifies CASSYDRDYGYTF. The chain couples TRBV5-1 to TRBJ1-2; tentatively, D is TRBD1 (5 bases). Per germline, CDR1 SGHRS and CDR2 YFSETQ. V gave up 3 bases and J gave up 3 bases, with 9 bases separating them. The CDR3 runs 13 residues.

This clonotype was detected only a few times. This sequence joins TRBV5-1 and TRBJ2-1; TRBD2 aligns across 9 bases. The germline gives CDR1 SGHRS, CDR2 YFSETQ. Unmatched junction bases numbered 3, after V lost 0 bases and J lost 8 bases. The CDR3 is 14 residues long. The chain's CDR3 is CASSLERGAYEQFF. The CDR3 DNA reads as TGCGCCAGCAGCTTGGAGCGGGGGGCCTATGAGCAGTTCTTC.

The CDR3 DNA is TGTGCCAGCAGCTCCCGAAAAATAGCCCGATCTAACACTGAAGCTTTCTTT. This sequence encodes CASSSRKIARSNTEAFF. The chain carries TRBV7-2 and TRBJ1-1, with D unresolved. V shed 4 bases and J shed 2 bases, with 20 bases lying between them. CDR3 length: 17 amino acids. Germline lookup yields CDR1 SGHTA and CDR2 FQGNSA.

This clonotype was observed a few times. The chain has TRBV7-2 and TRBJ2-3; D perhaps matches TRBD1 (6 bases). Germline V gene lookup returns CDR1 SGHTA and CDR2 FQGNSA. The length of the CDR3 is 15 residues. V was shortened by 6 bases and J by 0 bases, with 13 bases between the two germline ends. The CDR3 DNA is TGTGCCAGCAGGGGGGCGGGCCTTAGCACAGATACGCAGTATTTT. This gives the protein CASRGAGLSTDTQYF.

J is TRBJ2-7 and V is TRBV4-3; possibly TRBD2 for D (5 bases). Trimming shortened V by 1 base and J by 2 bases, and 12 bases separated the two germline ends. The CDR3 covers 15 residues. The V gene's germline CDR1 is LGHNA and CDR2 YSLEER. The CDR3 coding sequence is TGCGCCAGCAGCCAAGTTAAAGGAGGTGCCTACGAGCAGTACTTC. Residues: CASSQVKGGAYEQYF.

In this sample, this clonotype turned up many times. The genes are TRBV5-1 and TRBJ1-2; the D gene is possibly TRBD1 (6 bases). The CDR3 has 13 residues. The germline V gene has CDR1 SGHRS and CDR2 YFSETQ. V gave up 2 bases and J gave up 4 bases, with 9 bases separating them. The CDR3: CASSLTGTYGYTF. The CDR3 DNA follows: TGCGCCAGCAGCTTAACAGGGACCTATGGCTACACCTTC.

The J gene is TRBJ2-7, the V gene TRBV7-2; 8 bases fit TRBD1. Losses at the gene ends were 1 base for V and 6 bases for J; bases not matched to a gene: 5. The length of the CDR3 is 14 residues. CDR1 and CDR2 from the germline V gene are SGHTA and FQGNSA. CDR3 coding DNA: TGTGCCAGCAGCTTAGGGCAGGGGGCAGGCGAGCAGTACGTC. It codes for CASSLGQGAGEQYV.

This clonotype occurred a few times. The chain recombines TRBV20-1 with TRBJ2-7; D gene unclear. This CDR3 has 11 amino acids. V shed 6 bases and J shed 4 bases, with 10 bases lying between them. Germline loops: CDR1 DFQATT, CDR2 SNEGSKA (reference sequence). The chain's CDR3 is CSARKRYEQYF. In DNA, the CDR3 is TGCAGTGCCCGAAAGAGGTACGAGCAGTACTTC.

This clonotype was counted a few times. The chain couples TRBV24-1 to TRBJ1-3; D possibly corresponds to TRBD1 (5 bases). The V end was cut by 3 bases, the J end by 0 bases, with 8 bases between. This CDR3 has 15 amino acids. The germline V gene encodes CDR1 KGHDR and CDR2 SFDVKD. The CDR3 loop reads CATSDPTGSGNTIYF. The CDR3 bases are TGTGCCACCAGTGATCCTACAGGCTCTGGAAACACCATATATTTT.

V is TRBV7-7 and J is TRBJ2-7; D possibly matches TRBD1 or TRBD2 (6 bases each). The germline V and J ends were trimmed by 5 bases and 5 bases, with 19 bases remaining between them. This CDR3 is 15 amino acids long. Germline CDR1 SSHAT, CDR2 FNYEAQ (reference sequence). The CDR3 here is CASSPGGDRSDEQYF. The CDR3 bases are TGTGCCAGCAGCCCCGGGGGAGACAGGTCGGACGAGCAGTACTTC.

Only a few counts were recorded for this clonotype. This chain connects TRBV7-2 to TRBJ2-7; no firm D call. Germline V gives CDR1 SGHTA, CDR2 FQGNSA. This CDR3 is built from 12 residues. Trimming shortened V by 5 bases and J by 3 bases, and 8 bases separated the two germline ends. CDR3 in amino acids: CASSPSLYEQYF. The CDR3 region has the DNA TGTGCCAGCAGCCCCAGCCTCTACGAGCAGTACTTC. Variable domain in full (rest from reference TRBV7-2 and TRBJ2-7): GAGVSQSPSNKVTEKGKDVELRCDPISGHTALYWYRQSLGQGLEFLIYFQGNSAPDKSGLPSDRFSAERTGGSVSTLTIQRTQQEDSAVYLCASSPSLYEQYFGPGTRLTVT.

This clonotype was observed a few times. This chain connects TRBV6-2 or TRBV6-3 to TRBJ2-2; D gene ambiguous. The CDR3 extends over 11 amino acids. CDR1 MNHEY and CDR2 SVGEGT come from the germline V gene. V was trimmed by 6 bases and J by 5 bases, leaving 4 bases between them. The DNA of the CDR3 is TGTGCCAGCAGCCAGACCGGGGAGCTGTTTTTT. Protein sequence: CASSQTGELFF.

V usage is TRBV4-1 and J usage is TRBJ2-7; tentative D call: TRBD1 (5 bases). Germline values: CDR1 MGHRA, CDR2 YSYEKL. V was trimmed by 4 bases and J by 0 bases, leaving 7 bases between them. The CDR3 is made up of 13 amino acids. CDR3 region: CASSPDISYEQYV. Here the CDR3 DNA reads TGCGCCAGCAGCCCGGACATCTCCTACGAGCAGTACGTC.

The chain is built from TRBV6-5 and TRBJ2-3; D gene unclear. V was shortened by 2 bases and J by 5 bases, with 5 bases between the two germline ends. Germline V gene sequence: CDR1 MNHEY, CDR2 SVGAGI. The CDR3 is made up of 12 amino acids. The CDR3 sequence: CASSYDGDTQYF. The DNA for the CDR3 is TGTGCCAGCAGTTACGATGGAGATACGCAGTATTTT.

This rearrangement joins TRBV30 to TRBJ2-7, with no clear D. The germline CDR1 and CDR2 sequences are GTSNPN and SVGIG (reference sequence). The V end lost 0 bases, the J end lost 3 bases, and 6 bases lay between the germline ends. The CDR3 runs 12 residues. The DNA of the CDR3 is TGTGCCTGGAGTGTCAATCTCTACGAGCAGTACTTC. Protein: CAWSVNLYEQYF.

This clonotype has just a few counts. This rearrangement joins TRBV5-1 to TRBJ2-2, with a weak D call TRBD2 (6 bases). The CDR3 is 19 residues long. Germline V gene data show CDR1 as SGHRS and CDR2 as YFSETQ. V was shortened by 0 bases and J by 6 bases, with 24 bases between the two germline ends. The CDR3 DNA is TGCGCCAGCAGCTTGGATACAATGCGGGGTCCGGGTACGGCCGGGGAGCTGTTTTTT. This sequence encodes CASSLDTMRGPGTAGELFF. The full variable domain, in which reference TRBV5-1 and TRBJ2-2 provide the parts outside the CDR3, is KAGVTQTPRYLIKTRGQQVTLSCSPISGHRSVSWYQQTPGQGLQFLFEYFSETQRNKGNFPGRFSGRQFSNSRSEMNVSTLELGDSALYLCASSLDTMRGPGTAGELFFGEGSRLTVL.

In this sample, this clonotype turned up a few times. The V and J genes are TRBV7-2 and TRBJ1-5, with D perhaps TRBD1 (5 bases). The CDR3 length is 15 residues. Trimming took off 6 bases at V and 9 bases at J, with 21 bases between the two ends. Germline CDR1 reads SGHTA; CDR2 reads FQGNSA. The CDR3 is CASSFRRDSWRPQHF. The CDR3, as DNA: TGTGCCAGCAGTTTTCGCCGCGACAGCTGGCGGCCCCAGCATTTT. The entire variable domain, with the rest obtained from reference TRBV7-2 and TRBJ1-5, is as follows: GAGVSQSPSNKVTEKGKDVELRCDPISGHTALYWYRQSLGQGLEFLIYFQGNSAPDKSGLPSDRFSAERTGGSVSTLTIQRTQQEDSAVYLCASSFRRDSWRPQHFGDGTRLSIL.

This clonotype occurred many times. The chain carries TRBV20-1 and TRBJ1-5; perhaps TRBD1 as D (5 bases). The V gene lost 4 bases and the J gene lost 1 base, with 8 bases spanning the gap. The CDR3 runs 13 residues. Germline CDR1 and CDR2: DFQATT and SNEGSKA (reference sequence). CDR3 residues: CSAIGASNQPQHF. CDR3 DNA: TGCAGTGCTATTGGGGCGAGCAATCAGCCCCAGCATTTT.

The gene calls are TRBV5-1 and TRBJ2-3; D gene uncertain. Germline V CDR1 and CDR2: SGHRS, YFSETQ. The CDR3 consists of 15 residues. V lost 0 bases and J lost 2, with 10 bases in between. The CDR3 is CASSLAPLSTDTQYF. The CDR3 DNA sequence: TGCGCCAGCAGCTTGGCCCCCCTTTCCACAGATACGCAGTATTTT.

The sample holds a few counts of this clonotype. This rearrangement joins TRBV28 to TRBJ2-3; a weak D match, TRBD2 (7 bases). The CDR3 is 16 residues long. From germline, CDR1 is MDHEN and CDR2 SYDVKM. V was clipped by 5 bases and J by 4 bases, with 19 bases between them. The CDR3: CASSPHLPGGPDTQYF. The CDR3 bases are TGTGCCAGCAGTCCCCACCTCCCGGGGGGCCCAGATACGCAGTATTTT.

The chain uses TRBV12-3 or TRBV12-4 and TRBJ1-3; a possible D gene is TRBD1 (6 bases). The CDR3 has 17 amino acids. V lost 3 bases to trimming and J lost 3 bases, with 18 bases between them. This CDR3 reads CASSFYGRGASGNTIYF. The CDR3 DNA is TGTGCCAGCAGTTTCTACGGTCGGGGGGCGAGTGGAAACACCATATATTTT.

This clonotype was seen more than once but under ten times. The rearrangement joins TRBV4-1 to TRBJ2-7; 12 nucleotides line up with TRBD1. Germline V lookup: CDR1 MGHRA, CDR2 YSYEKL. The V segment lost 4 bases and the J segment 2 bases; nucleotides outside the gene matches: 6. The CDR3 sequence is 16 residues long. The CDR3, as DNA: TGCGCCAGCAGCCGGGGACAGGGGGCTTCTACCTACGAGCAGTACTTC. Its protein is CASSRGQGASTYEQYF.